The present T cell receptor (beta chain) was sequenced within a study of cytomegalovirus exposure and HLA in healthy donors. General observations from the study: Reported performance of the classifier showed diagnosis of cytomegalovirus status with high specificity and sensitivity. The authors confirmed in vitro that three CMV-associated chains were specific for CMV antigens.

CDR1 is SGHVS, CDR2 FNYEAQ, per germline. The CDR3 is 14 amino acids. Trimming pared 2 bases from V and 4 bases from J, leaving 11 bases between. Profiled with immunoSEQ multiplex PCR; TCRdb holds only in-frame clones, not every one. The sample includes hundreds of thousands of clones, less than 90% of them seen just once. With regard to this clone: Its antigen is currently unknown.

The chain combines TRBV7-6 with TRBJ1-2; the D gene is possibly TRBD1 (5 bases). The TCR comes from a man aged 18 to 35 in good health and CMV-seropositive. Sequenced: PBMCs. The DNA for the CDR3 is TGTGCCAGCAGCTTATTCGGTGGGGCCTATGGCTACACCTTC. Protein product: CASSLFGGAYGYTF.